This T cell receptor beta chain was documented in a study of T cell responses to AZD1222 COVID-19 vaccine. Whole-study findings and limits: Spike-specific TCR depth and breadth grew after two AZD1222 doses. The sample set comprised mostly white British donors with more females, and clonal diversity was possibly underestimated. Regions left unmutated in variants are reportedly the target of nearly half of spike-specific TCRs.

Measured with immunoSEQ multiplex PCR; TCRdb has only the in-frame clones, and not every one. The sample lists about 100,000 clones, 85% to 90% occurring once. To note about this clone: Its cognate antigen is unknown.

The source was peripheral blood, collected on day 0 of AZD1222 vaccination. This sequence was found in an adult in good health.

This chain's CDR3 is CASLYGQGNGYTF. Here the CDR3 DNA reads TGTGCCAGCCTTTACGGACAGGGGAATGGCTACACCTTC. This chain links TRBV2 with TRBJ1-2; 9 bases agree with TRBD1. The length of the CDR3 is 13 residues. Germline-derived CDR1 and CDR2 are SNHLY and FYNNEI. The ends lost 8 bases at V and 6 bases at J; junction bases unmatched: 7.